The 9 T cell receptor beta chains given below trace back to one sample, sequenced in a study of cytomegalovirus exposure and HLA in healthy donors. 13 Jbeta primers and 60 Vbeta primers were used for the PCR. Libraries were prepared by immunoSEQ multiplex PCR; TCRdb keeps only in-frame clonotypes and omits some of them. Of 95,000 to 150,000 clones listed, roughly 81% are singletons. The sequencing input was PBMCs. The receptors were sampled from a woman aged 25 to 39 in good health and CMV-seronegative.

This chain joins TRBV5-6 and TRBJ2-2; TRBD2 aligns across 12 bases. Germline-derived CDR1 and CDR2 are SGHDT and YYEEEE. V lost 4 bases to trimming and J lost 4 bases; unmatched junction nucleotides: 11. This CDR3 contains 18 residues. The CDR3 region has the DNA TGTGCCAGCAGCCCAGAATCGGGACTAGCGGGTACCACCGGGGAGCTGTTTTTT. Residues: CASSPESGLAGTTGELFF.

The chain employs TRBV30 and TRBJ1-5, with D uncertain. Germline V gives CDR1 GTSNPN, CDR2 SVGIG (reference sequence). V was cut by 0 bases and J by 7 bases, with 10 bases left in between. This CDR3 has 13 residues. CDR3 nucleotide sequence: TGTGCCTGGAGTGTACAACCCAACCAGCCCCAGCATTTT. It translates to CAWSVQPNQPQHF.

The CDR3 reads CASRPSGDPANYGYTF. CDR3 nucleotides: TGTGCCAGCAGACCCTCAGGGGATCCCGCTAACTATGGCTACACCTTC. The chain is built from TRBV27 and TRBJ1-2, with a weak D call TRBD1 (6 bases). CDR3 length: 16 residues. V was shortened by 6 bases and J by 0 bases, with 17 bases between the two germline ends. The germline CDR1 and CDR2 sequences are MNHEY and SMNVEV (reference sequence).

V and J are TRBV4-1 and TRBJ2-1, with 14 positions matching TRBD2. The junction had 8 bases not matched to a gene; V was cut back by 3 bases and J by 7 bases. The CDR3 spans 17 residues. Germline loops: CDR1 MGHRA, CDR2 YSYEKL. Here the CDR3 DNA reads TGCGCCAGCAGCCAGGGGGCGACTAGCGGGGGGGCGAATGAGCAGTTCTTC. Translation: CASSQGATSGGANEQFF.

The chain has TRBV11-2 and TRBJ1-2; weak D call: TRBD1 (6 bases). Germline V CDR1 and CDR2: SGHAT, FQNNGV. CDR3 length: 15 amino acids. Between the trimmed V and J ends, which lost 5 bases and 4 bases, there was a span of 17 bases. The CDR3 spells CASSLYPGVGYGYTF. The CDR3 DNA is TGTGCCAGCAGCCTATACCCAGGGGTAGGCTATGGCTACACCTTC.

The rearrangement joins TRBV6-1 to TRBJ1-1; no reliable D call. The CDR3 loop spans 17 amino acids. Per germline, CDR1 MNHNS and CDR2 SASEGT. V dropped 0 bases and J dropped 4 bases, with 18 bases sitting between them. The CDR3 nucleotides are TGTGCCAGCAGTGAAGCGGGAGGGAAAGGACGGGCCACTGAAGCTTTCTTT. As protein: CASSEAGGKGRATEAFF.

This clone occurred a few times. V gene TRBV30 combines with J gene TRBJ1-1; D is unclear. Germline V gene sequence: CDR1 GTSNPN, CDR2 SVGIG (reference sequence). This CDR3 has 13 residues. V lost 3 bases and J lost 5, with 13 bases in between. The CDR3 bases are TGTGCCTGGAGCCTGACACCTGGGACTGAAGCTTTCTTT. Its protein product is CAWSLTPGTEAFF.

This clone was seen more than once but under ten times. This chain uses TRBV18 with TRBJ2-7; D may be TRBD2 (5 bases). CDR3 length equals 14 residues. From germline, CDR1 is KGHSH and CDR2 LQKENI. Between the trimmed V and J ends, which lost 6 bases and 2 bases, there was a span of 14 bases. The CDR3 bases are TGTGCCAGCTCCGTGGGAGCGTCAACCTACGAGCAGTACTTC. Translation gives CASSVGASTYEQYF.

The chain has TRBV4-1 and TRBJ1-5; 9 positions match TRBD1. Germline CDR1 reads MGHRA; CDR2 reads YSYEKL. The CDR3 totals 15 residues. Trimming took 0 bases from V and 6 from J; bases not matched to a gene: 3. CDR3 protein: CASSQDPGQGQPQHF. CDR3 nucleotides: TGCGCCAGCAGCCAAGATCCGGGACAGGGTCAGCCCCAGCATTTT.